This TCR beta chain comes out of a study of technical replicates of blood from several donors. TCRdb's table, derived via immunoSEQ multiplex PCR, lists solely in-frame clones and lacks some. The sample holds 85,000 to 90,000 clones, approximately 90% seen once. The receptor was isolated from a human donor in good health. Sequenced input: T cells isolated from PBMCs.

The CDR3 here is CASSHKRTSGYTDTQYF. Here the CDR3 DNA reads TGTGCCAGCAGCCATAAACGGACTAGCGGATACACAGATACGCAGTATTTT. The rearrangement links TRBV14 to TRBJ2-3, with 10 bases identical to TRBD2. CDR1 and CDR2 from the germline V gene are SGHDN and FVKESK. CDR3 size: 17 residues. V gave up 3 bases and J gave up 2 bases; unmatched junction bases: 8.